These T cell receptor beta chains were read from a single sample in a study of shared clonotypes between healthy human individuals. Profiled with immunoSEQ multiplex PCR; TCRdb holds only in-frame clones, not every one. The data hold approximately 2.5 million clones, with roughly 92% observed a single time. The specimen sequenced was naive CD4+ T cells sorted from blood. These receptors originate from a man aged 18 to 30 in good health. The CDR3 runs from the conserved cysteine through the conserved F or W. The D gene is left open where the match is weak. Some rows mark clone size as missing; the rest say once, few, many or name a class of expanded clone.

clone_size,d_call,j_call,v_call,cdr3_nt,cdr3_aa
.,TRBD1,TRBJ1-1,TRBV5-5,TGTGCCAGCAGCTTGGTGACAGGGGTGAGGACTGAAGCTTTCTTT,CASSLVTGVRTEAFF
.,.,TRBJ1-1,TRBV4-1,TGCGCCAGCAGCGAGGGTCGGGGATTGAACACTGAAGCTTTCTTT,CASSEGRGLNTEAFF
.,.,TRBJ1-2,TRBV5-1,TGCGCCAGCAGCTTGGAAGGAAACTATATATATGGCTACACCTTC,CASSLEGNYIYGYTF
.,TRBD2,TRBJ2-4,TRBV4-1,TGCGCCAGCAGCAACGGACTAGCGGGGGGGCAGGGCAAAAACATTCAGTACTTC,CASSNGLAGGQGKNIQYF
.,.,TRBJ2-2,TRBV2,TGTGCCAGCAGTGAAGAAACTAGGGGCACCGGGGAGCTGTTTTTT,CASSEETRGTGELFF
.,.,TRBJ2-1,TRBV11-2,TGTGCCAGCAGGGTAGCGGTTAGCTCCTACAATGAGCAGTTCTTC,CASRVAVSSYNEQFF
few,TRBD2,TRBJ2-3,TRBV5-4,TGTGCCAGCAGCCCAGGGGCTAGCGGGGGGCGCACAGATACGCAGTATTTT,CASSPGASGGRTDTQYF
once,.,TRBJ2-7,TRBV28,TGTGCCAGCAGTCCGAAAGCGTGGATTAATTCCTACGAGCAGTACTTC,CASSPKAWINSYEQYF
.,.,TRBJ2-4,TRBV5-4,TGTGCCAGCAGCTTCGACCTTGAAGGGGTTCAGTACTTC,CASSFDLEGVQYF
.,TRBD1,TRBJ1-4,TRBV2,TGTGCCAGCAGTGAAGAACAGGGGAAAAATGAAAAACTGTTTTTT,CASSEEQGKNEKLFF
once,.,TRBJ1-6,TRBV27,TGTGCCAGCAGTTTCGGATTTAATTCACCCCTCCACTTT,CASSFGFNSPLHF
.,.,TRBJ1-4,TRBV19,TGTGCCAGTAGTATAGTGGGTGGGAAGGCGACTAATGAAAAACTGTTTTTT,CASSIVGGKATNEKLFF
.,.,TRBJ2-3,TRBV5-4,TGTGCCAGCAGCCGCCCGGGAACTAGCACAGATACGCAGTATTTT,CASSRPGTSTDTQYF
once,.,TRBJ2-7,TRBV5-6,TGTGCCAGCAGCTTGGCCAAGTCCCACGAGCAGTACTTC,CASSLAKSHEQYF
.,TRBD2,TRBJ2-1,TRBV4-1,TGCGCCAGCAGCCAAGTTTGGCGGGAGTTCAATGAGCAGTTCTTC,CASSQVWREFNEQFF
.,TRBD1,TRBJ1-3,TRBV9,TGTGCCAGCAGACAGGGGACGATTGGAAACACCATATATTTT,CASRQGTIGNTIYF
.,TRBD2,TRBJ2-1,TRBV5-4,TGTGCCAGCGGTAGCGGGGGTCTCTACAATGAGCAGTTCTTC,CASGSGGLYNEQFF
once,.,TRBJ2-3,TRBV30,TGTGCCTGGAGTGTACGAGGGGGTGGGGATACGCAGTATTTT,CAWSVRGGGDTQYF
.,.,TRBJ1-5,TRBV6-1,TGTGCCAGCAGTGATTCACAGGCCGGTTATCAGCCCCAGCATTTT,CASSDSQAGYQPQHF
.,TRBD1,TRBJ1-1,TRBV11-2,TGTGCCACCGGACAGGGGGGGACTGAAGCTTTCTTT,CATGQGGTEAFF
.,.,TRBJ1-6,TRBV27,TGTGCCAGCAGTTTAGGGGGCAGATATAATTCACCCCTCCACTTT,CASSLGGRYNSPLHF
.,TRBD1,TRBJ1-6,TRBV27,TGTGCCAGCAGTTGGGGACAGGTAAATTCACCCCTCCACTTT,CASSWGQVNSPLHF
.,TRBD1,TRBJ1-1,TRBV10-2,TGCGCCAGCAGTGAAGTCAGGGGGAAAGGTAAAAGGACTGAAGCTTTCTTT,CASSEVRGKGKRTEAFF
.,.,TRBJ1-2,TRBV12-5,TGTGCTAGTGGTTTGGTATTGCAGGGGCAAAAGTATGGCTACACCTTC,CASGLVLQGQKYGYTF
.,.,TRBJ1-4,TRBV7-2,TGTGCCAGCAGCTCCGGGATGTTTAATGAAAAACTGTTTTTT,CASSSGMFNEKLFF
.,.,TRBJ1-1,TRBV5-1,TGCGCCAGCAGCTTGGTCACAGGCCCCGCTCGTATGACTGAAGCTTTCTTT,CASSLVTGPARMTEAFF
.,.,TRBJ1-2,TRBV11-3,TGTGCCAGCAGCGCACCGGGGATAAACTATGGCTACACCTTC,CASSAPGINYGYTF
.,.,TRBJ2-7,TRBV19,TGTGCCAGTAGTAGGACACGAAACAACTACGAGCAGTACTTC,CASSRTRNNYEQYF
once,.,TRBJ1-5,TRBV28,TGTGCCAGCAGCCCGGCAGGAATTCAGCCCCAGCATTTT,CASSPAGIQPQHF
.,.,TRBJ2-5,TRBV27,TGTGCCAGCAGTTTATCGTGGACACCTGGGAGGCACCAAGAGACCCAGTACTTC,CASSLSWTPGRHQETQYF
once,.,TRBJ2-7,TRBV9,TGTGCCAGCAGCGCAGACTTGCGGGCAGAGGTGCAGTACTTC,CASSADLRAEVQYF
.,.,TRBJ1-5,TRBV6-1,TGTGCCAGCAGTGTGGGGGATTTTACTCAGCCCCAGCATTTT,CASSVGDFTQPQHF
.,.,TRBJ2-7,TRBV5-1,TGCGCCAGCAGCTTTCCGAACTACGAGCAGTACTTC,CASSFPNYEQYF
.,.,TRBJ1-2,TRBV15,TGTGCCACCAGCAGAGAGCCAGGGCCCAGTGGCTACACCTTC,CATSREPGPSGYTF
.,TRBD1,TRBJ1-2,TRBV29-1,TGCAGCGTTGGGGGACAGAACTATGGCTACACCTTC,CSVGGQNYGYTF
.,.,TRBJ2-7,TRBV2,TGTGCCAGCAGTGAGGCGGGCTACGAGCAGTACTTC,CASSEAGYEQYF
.,.,TRBJ2-7,TRBV10-3,TGTGCCATCAGTGAGTCTGGCAGGGGTATCTACGAGCAGTACTTC,CAISESGRGIYEQYF
once,.,TRBJ1-6,TRBV19,TGTGCCAGTAGTATCAACCCCGTGGCACCCAATTCACCCCTCCACTTT,CASSINPVAPNSPLHF
once,TRBD2,TRBJ2-3,TRBV10-3,TGTGCCATCAGTAATCTAACTAGCGGTACGCAGTATTTT,CAISNLTSGTQYF
.,.,TRBJ2-5,TRBV19,TGTGCCAGTAGTACCTCACTAGACTGGGAGACCCAGTACTTC,CASSTSLDWETQYF
.,.,TRBJ2-2,TRBV27,TGTGCCAGCAGGGCCCGGACAGCGAACACCGGGGAGCTGTTTTTT,CASRARTANTGELFF
.,.,TRBJ2-5,TRBV7-8,TGTGCCAGCAGCTTCAAAGGGGCCCAGTACTTC,CASSFKGAQYF
once,TRBD2,TRBJ2-5,TRBV19,TGTGCCAGTAGCCTCGTAGCGGGGTCCCGGGAGACCCAGTACTTC,CASSLVAGSRETQYF
.,.,TRBJ1-1,TRBV21-1,TGTGCCAGCAATGGAGGGGGCGACACTGAAGCTTTCTTT,CASNGGGDTEAFF
.,.,TRBJ2-2,TRBV5-4,TGTGCCAGCAGCTTCGTAGACGGGAGAGAGACCGGGGAGCTGTTTTTT,CASSFVDGRETGELFF
.,.,TRBJ2-5,TRBV5-4,TGTGCCAGCAGGAGGGACACCCAAGAGACCCAGTACTTC,CASRRDTQETQYF
.,TRBD1,TRBJ1-3,TRBV11-1,TGTGCCAGCAGCCGGACAGGCAGCTCTGGAAACACCATATATTTT,CASSRTGSSGNTIYF
.,.,TRBJ1-6,TRBV11-2,TGTGCCAGCAGCTTAGGCGGGTCAAAGAATTCACCCCTCCACTTT,CASSLGGSKNSPLHF
.,.,TRBJ1-4,TRBV30,TGTGCCCGAAACGGACAGACTAATGAAAAACTGTTTTTT,CARNGQTNEKLFF
.,TRBD2,TRBJ2-3,TRBV7-9,TGTGCCAGCAGCTTATGGAGGACTAGCGGGGGCACAGATACGCAGTATTTT,CASSLWRTSGGTDTQYF